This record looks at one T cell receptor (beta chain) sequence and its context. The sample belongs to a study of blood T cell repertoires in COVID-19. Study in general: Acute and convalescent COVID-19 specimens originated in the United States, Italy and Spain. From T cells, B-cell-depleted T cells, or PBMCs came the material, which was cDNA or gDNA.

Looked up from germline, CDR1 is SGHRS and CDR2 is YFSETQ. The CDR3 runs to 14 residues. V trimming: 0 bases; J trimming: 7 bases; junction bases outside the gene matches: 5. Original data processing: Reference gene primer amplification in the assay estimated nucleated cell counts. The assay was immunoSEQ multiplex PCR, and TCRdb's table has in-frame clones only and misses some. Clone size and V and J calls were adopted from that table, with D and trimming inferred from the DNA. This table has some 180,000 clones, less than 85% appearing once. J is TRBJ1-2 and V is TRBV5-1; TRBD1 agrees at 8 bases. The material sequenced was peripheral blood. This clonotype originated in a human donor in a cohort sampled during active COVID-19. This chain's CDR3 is CASSLETGAPGYTF. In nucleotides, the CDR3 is TGCGCCAGCAGCTTGGAGACAGGGGCGCCTGGCTACACCTTC.